This is a list of T cell receptor beta chains from one sample in a study of blood T cell repertoires in COVID-19. Only in-frame clones appear in the TCRdb table, and some are missing; sequencing was by immunoSEQ multiplex PCR. This sample has a few hundred thousand clones, with approximately 90% found just once. Sequencing was performed on peripheral blood. Receptors were obtained from a woman aged 25-40 years with COVID-19, enrolled during active disease. Both conserved end residues are part of each CDR3. A D gene is named only where the DNA matches it firmly.

TRBD2 TRBJ2-3 TRBV27 CASSLWGLAGAYGSDTQYF TGTGCCAGCAGTTTATGGGGACTAGCGGGAGCTTATGGTTCCGATACGCAGTATTTT
TRBD2 TRBJ2-7 TRBV25-1 CASSESGAGTYEQYF TGTGCCAGCAGTGAATCAGGAGCGGGGACCTACGAGCAGTACTTC
. TRBJ2-7 TRBV4-1 CASSQVAGLNEQYF TGCGCCAGCAGCCAAGTGGCCGGGTTGAACGAGCAGTACTTC
. TRBJ2-7 TRBV24-1 CATSVPPGTKSYEQYF TGTGCCACCAGTGTACCTCCCGGGACAAAGTCCTACGAGCAGTACTTC
TRBD2 TRBJ2-7 TRBV5-1 CASRQLDGGGEQYF TGCGCCAGCAGACAGCTCGACGGGGGGGGCGAGCAGTACTTC
TRBD1 TRBJ1-6 TRBV6-6 CASRHRDRGYNSPLHF TGTGCCAGCAGACACCGGGACAGGGGTTATAATTCACCCCTCCACTTT
TRBD1 TRBJ2-7 TRBV11-2 CASSLDADRGSVGEQYF TGTGCCAGCAGCTTAGACGCGGACAGGGGGTCGGTTGGCGAGCAGTACTTC
TRBD1 TRBJ2-1 TRBV5-4 CASSDSGQGAYNEQFF TGTGCCAGCAGCGACTCCGGACAGGGGGCATACAATGAGCAGTTCTTC
. TRBJ1-2 TRBV24-1 CATSSPWGDGYTF TGTGCCACCAGTAGCCCCTGGGGCGATGGCTACACCTTC
. TRBJ2-7 TRBV6-2/TRBV6-3 CASSYSTGYEQYF TGTGCCAGCAGTTACTCGACGGGGTACGAGCAGTACTTC